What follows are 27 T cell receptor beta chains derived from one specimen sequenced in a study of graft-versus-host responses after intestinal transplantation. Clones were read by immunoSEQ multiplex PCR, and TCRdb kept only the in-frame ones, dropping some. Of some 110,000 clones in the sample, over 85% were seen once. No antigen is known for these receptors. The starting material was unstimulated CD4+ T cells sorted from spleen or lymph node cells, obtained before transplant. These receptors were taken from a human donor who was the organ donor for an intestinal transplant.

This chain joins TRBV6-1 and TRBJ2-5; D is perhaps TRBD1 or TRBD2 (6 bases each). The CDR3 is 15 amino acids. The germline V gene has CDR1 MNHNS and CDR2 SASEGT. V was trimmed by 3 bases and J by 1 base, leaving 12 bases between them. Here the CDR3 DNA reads TGTGCCAGCAGTGAGAATCGGGGGCGCCAAGAGACCCAGTACTTC. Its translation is CASSENRGRQETQYF.

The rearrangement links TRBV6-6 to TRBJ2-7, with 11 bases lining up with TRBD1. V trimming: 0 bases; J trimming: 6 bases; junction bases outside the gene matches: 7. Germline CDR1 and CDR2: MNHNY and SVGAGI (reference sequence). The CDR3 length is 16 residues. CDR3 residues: CASSYSIGGQGVEQYF. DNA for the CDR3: TGTGCCAGCAGTTACTCGATAGGGGGACAGGGGGTCGAGCAGTACTTC.

The CDR3 nucleotides are TGTGCCAGCAGTCCATCCGGGACAGGACTCAAGTACTTC. Translated: CASSPSGTGLKYF. The chain combines TRBV6-1 with TRBJ2-7, with TRBD1 matching 8 bases. J gave up 11 bases and V 5 bases, and 11 bases lay outside the gene matches. The CDR3 has 13 residues. Germline V CDR1 and CDR2: MNHNS, SASEGT.

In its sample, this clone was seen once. The CDR3 loop reads CASSQLWGPGELFF. In DNA form, the CDR3 reads TGTGCCAGCAGCCAATTATGGGGTCCCGGGGAGCTGTTTTTT. The rearrangement joins TRBV4-2 to TRBJ2-2, with unresolved D. From germline, CDR1 is LGHNA and CDR2 YNFKEQ. Trimming removed 2 bases from V and 6 bases from J, with 10 bases in between. The length of the CDR3 is 14 residues.

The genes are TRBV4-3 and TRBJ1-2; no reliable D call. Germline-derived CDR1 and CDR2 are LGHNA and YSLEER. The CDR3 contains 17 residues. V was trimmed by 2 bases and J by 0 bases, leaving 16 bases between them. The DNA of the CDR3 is TGCGCCAGCAGCCAAATAGCACTCAGACTTTCTAACTATGGCTACACCTTC. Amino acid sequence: CASSQIALRLSNYGYTF.

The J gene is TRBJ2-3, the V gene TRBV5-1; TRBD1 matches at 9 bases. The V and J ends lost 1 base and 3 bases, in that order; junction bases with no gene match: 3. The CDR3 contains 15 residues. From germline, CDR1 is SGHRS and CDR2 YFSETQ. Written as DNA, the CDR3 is TGCGCCAGCAGCTTGTGGGACAGGGCTACAGATACGCAGTATTTT. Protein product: CASSLWDRATDTQYF.

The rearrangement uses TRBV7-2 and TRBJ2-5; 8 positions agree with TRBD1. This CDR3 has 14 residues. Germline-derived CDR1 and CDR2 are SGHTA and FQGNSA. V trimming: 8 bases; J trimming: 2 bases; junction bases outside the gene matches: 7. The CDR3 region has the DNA TGTGCCAGCGCCCCCGGACAGGGACAAGAGACCCAGTACTTC. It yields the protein CASAPGQGQETQYF. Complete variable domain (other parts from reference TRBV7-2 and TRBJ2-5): GAGVSQSPSNKVTEKGKDVELRCDPISGHTALYWYRQSLGQGLEFLIYFQGNSAPDKSGLPSDRFSAERTGGSVSTLTIQRTQQEDSAVYLCASAPGQGQETQYFGPGTRLLVL.

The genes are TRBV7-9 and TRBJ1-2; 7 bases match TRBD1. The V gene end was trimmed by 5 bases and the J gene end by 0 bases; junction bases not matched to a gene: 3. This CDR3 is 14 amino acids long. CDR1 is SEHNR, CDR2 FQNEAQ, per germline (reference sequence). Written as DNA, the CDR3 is TGTGCCAGCAGCCGGGACAGAACTAACTATGGCTACACCTTC. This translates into CASSRDRTNYGYTF.

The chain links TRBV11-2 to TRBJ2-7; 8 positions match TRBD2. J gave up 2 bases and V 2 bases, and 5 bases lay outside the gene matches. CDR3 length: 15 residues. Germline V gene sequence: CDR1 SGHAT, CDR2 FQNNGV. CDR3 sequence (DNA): TGTGCCAGCAGCTTATATAGCGGGACCCCCTACGAGCAGTACTTC. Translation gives CASSLYSGTPYEQYF.

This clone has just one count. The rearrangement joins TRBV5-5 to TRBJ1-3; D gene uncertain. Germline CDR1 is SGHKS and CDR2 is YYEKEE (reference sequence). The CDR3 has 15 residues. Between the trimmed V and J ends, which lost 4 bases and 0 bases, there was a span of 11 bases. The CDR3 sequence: CASSLGRYSGNTIYF. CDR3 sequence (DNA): TGTGCCAGCAGCCTTGGACGGTACTCTGGAAACACCATATATTTT. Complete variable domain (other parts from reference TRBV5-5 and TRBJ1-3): DAGVTQSPTHLIKTRGQQVTLRCSPISGHKSVSWYQQVLGQGPQFIFQYYEKEERGRGNFPDRFSARQFPNYSSELNVNALLLGDSALYLCASSLGRYSGNTIYFGEGSWLTVV.

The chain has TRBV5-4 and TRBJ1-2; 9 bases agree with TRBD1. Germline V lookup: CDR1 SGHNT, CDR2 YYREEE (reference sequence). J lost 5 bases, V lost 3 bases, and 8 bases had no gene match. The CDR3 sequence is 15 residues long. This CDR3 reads CASSSSGTGIYGYTF. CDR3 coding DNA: TGTGCCAGCAGCTCGTCCGGGACAGGGATTTATGGCTACACCTTC. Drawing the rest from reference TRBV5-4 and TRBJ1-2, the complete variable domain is ETGVTQSPTHLIKTRGQQVTLRCSSQSGHNTVSWYQQALGQGPQFIFQYYREEENGRGNFPPRFSGLQFPNYSSELNVNALELDDSALYLCASSSSGTGIYGYTFGSGTRLTVV.

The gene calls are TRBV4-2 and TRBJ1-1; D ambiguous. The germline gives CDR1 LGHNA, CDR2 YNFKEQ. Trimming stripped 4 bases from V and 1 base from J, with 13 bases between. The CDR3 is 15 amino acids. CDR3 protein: CASSRDVRGNTEAFF. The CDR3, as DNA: TGTGCCAGCAGCCGAGATGTGCGGGGGAACACTGAAGCTTTCTTT.

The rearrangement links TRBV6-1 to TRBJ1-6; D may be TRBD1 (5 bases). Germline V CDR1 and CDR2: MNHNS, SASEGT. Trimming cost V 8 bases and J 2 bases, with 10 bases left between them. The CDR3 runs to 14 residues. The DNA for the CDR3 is TGTGCCAGCGCAGGGTGGCCCTATAATTCACCCCTCCACTTT. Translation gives CASAGWPYNSPLHF.

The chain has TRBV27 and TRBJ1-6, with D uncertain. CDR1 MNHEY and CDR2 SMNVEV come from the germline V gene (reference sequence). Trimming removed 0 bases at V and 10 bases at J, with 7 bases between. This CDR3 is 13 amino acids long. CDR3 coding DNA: TGTGCCAGCAGTTTATCGGGGAGATCACCCCTCCACTTT. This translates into CASSLSGRSPLHF.

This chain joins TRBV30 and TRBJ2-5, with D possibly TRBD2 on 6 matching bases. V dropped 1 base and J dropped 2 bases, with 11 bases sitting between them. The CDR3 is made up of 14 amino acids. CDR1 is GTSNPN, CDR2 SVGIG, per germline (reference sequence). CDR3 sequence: CAWSGGGKQETQYF. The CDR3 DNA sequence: TGTGCCTGGAGTGGTGGCGGGAAACAAGAGACCCAGTACTTC.

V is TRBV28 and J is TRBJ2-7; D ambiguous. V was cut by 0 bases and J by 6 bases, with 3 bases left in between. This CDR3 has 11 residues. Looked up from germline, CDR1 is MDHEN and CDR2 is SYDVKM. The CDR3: CASSLWGEQYF. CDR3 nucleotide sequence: TGTGCCAGCAGTTTATGGGGCGAGCAGTACTTC.

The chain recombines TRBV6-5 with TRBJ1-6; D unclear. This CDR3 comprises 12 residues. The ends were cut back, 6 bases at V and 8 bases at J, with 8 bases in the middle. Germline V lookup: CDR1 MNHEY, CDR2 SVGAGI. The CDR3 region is CASRRSDSPLHF. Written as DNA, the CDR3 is TGTGCCAGCAGGCGCTCTGATTCACCCCTCCACTTT.

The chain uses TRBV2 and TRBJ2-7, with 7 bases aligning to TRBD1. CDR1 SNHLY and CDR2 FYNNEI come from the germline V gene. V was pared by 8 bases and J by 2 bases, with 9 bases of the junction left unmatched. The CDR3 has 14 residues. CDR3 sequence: CASRGQALAYEQYF. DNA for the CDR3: TGTGCCAGCCGAGGACAGGCCCTTGCCTACGAGCAGTACTTC.

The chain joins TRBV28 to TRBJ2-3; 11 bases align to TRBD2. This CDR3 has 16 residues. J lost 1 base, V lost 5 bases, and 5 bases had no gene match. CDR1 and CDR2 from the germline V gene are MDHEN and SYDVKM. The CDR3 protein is CASSPPGLAGTDTQYF. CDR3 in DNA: TGTGCCAGCAGTCCTCCGGGACTAGCGGGCACAGATACGCAGTATTTT.

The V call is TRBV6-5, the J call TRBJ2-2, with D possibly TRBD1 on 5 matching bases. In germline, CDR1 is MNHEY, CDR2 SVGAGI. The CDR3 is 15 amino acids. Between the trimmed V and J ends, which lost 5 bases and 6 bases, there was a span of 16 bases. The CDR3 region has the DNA TGTGCCAGCAGTGGGGCTAGTATTGGATCCGGGGAGCTGTTTTTT. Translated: CASSGASIGSGELFF.

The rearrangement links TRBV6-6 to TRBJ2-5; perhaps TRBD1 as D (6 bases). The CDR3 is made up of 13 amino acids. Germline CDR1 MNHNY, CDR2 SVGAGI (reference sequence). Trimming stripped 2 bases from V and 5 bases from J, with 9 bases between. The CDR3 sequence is CASSYITGETQYF. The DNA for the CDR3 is TGTGCCAGCAGTTACATTACAGGGGAGACCCAGTACTTC.

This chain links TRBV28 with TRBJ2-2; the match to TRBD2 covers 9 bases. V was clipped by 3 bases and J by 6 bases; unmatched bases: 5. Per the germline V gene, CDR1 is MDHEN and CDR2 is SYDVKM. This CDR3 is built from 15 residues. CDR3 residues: CASSLAGGPAGELFF. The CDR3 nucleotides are TGTGCCAGCAGTTTGGCGGGAGGGCCCGCCGGGGAGCTGTTTTTT.

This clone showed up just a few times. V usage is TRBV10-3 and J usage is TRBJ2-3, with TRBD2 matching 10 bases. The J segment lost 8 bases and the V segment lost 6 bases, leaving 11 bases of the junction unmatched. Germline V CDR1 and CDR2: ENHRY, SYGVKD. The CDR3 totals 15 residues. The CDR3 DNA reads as TGTGCCATCAGCGCCACTAGCGGGACGGTGGGTACGCAGTATTTT. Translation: CAISATSGTVGTQYF.

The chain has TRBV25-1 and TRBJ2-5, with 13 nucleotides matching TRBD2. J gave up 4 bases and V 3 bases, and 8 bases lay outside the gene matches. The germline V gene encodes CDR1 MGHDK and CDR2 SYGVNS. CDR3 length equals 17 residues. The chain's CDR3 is CASSETTSGRGPETQYF. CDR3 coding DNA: TGTGCCAGCAGTGAGACTACTAGCGGGAGGGGCCCAGAGACCCAGTACTTC.

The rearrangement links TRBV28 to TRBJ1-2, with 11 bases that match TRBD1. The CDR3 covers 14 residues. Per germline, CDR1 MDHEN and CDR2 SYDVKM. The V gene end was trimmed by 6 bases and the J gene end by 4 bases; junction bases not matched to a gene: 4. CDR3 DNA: TGTGCCAGCAGATCCGGACAGGGGGCCTATGGCTACACCTTC. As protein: CASRSGQGAYGYTF.

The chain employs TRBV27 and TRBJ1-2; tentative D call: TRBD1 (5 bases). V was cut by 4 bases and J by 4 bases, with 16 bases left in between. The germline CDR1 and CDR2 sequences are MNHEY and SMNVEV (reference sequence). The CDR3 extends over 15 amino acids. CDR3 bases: TGTGCCAGCAGTTCGGGCCTTCAGGGTAGCTATGGCTACACCTTC. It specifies CASSSGLQGSYGYTF.

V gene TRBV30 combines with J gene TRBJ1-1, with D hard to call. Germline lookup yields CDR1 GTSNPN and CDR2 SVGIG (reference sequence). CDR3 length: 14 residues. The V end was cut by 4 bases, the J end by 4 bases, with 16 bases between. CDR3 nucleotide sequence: TGTGCCTGGATTAGTAGTGGGGAGGGCACTGAAGCTTTCTTT. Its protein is CAWISSGEGTEAFF.